This T cell receptor beta chain was observed in a study of T cell responses to AZD1222 COVID-19 vaccine. Overall study findings and caveats: Clonal diversity was possibly underestimated; the donors were predominantly white British and more often female. With dominance at 160-218 and 743-854, vaccine-associated CD4 TCRs spanned spike.

Some second doses came at about 4 weeks and others at about 12 weeks; these were pooled. Clones were read by immunoSEQ multiplex PCR, and TCRdb kept only the in-frame ones, dropping some. The table includes 130,000 or so clones, 92% detected once. Germline V gene data show CDR1 as SGDLS and CDR2 as YYNGEE. J gave up 4 bases and V 3 bases, and 15 bases lay outside the gene matches. CDR3 length: 18 residues. Concerning this clone itself: What it binds is unknown.

This sequence originates from an adult who received the AZD1222 COVID-19 vaccine. Here the sequenced sample was peripheral blood, taken 28 days after the second AZD1222 dose. The chain links TRBV9 to TRBJ1-2, with 10 bases identical to TRBD1. CDR3 nucleotides: TGTGCCAGCAGCGACCCCCTCCGGGACAGGGGTTTTTCCTATGGCTACACCTTC. Translating gives CASSDPLRDRGFSYGYTF.